Below, one TCR beta chain is given with its context. No antigen is known for it. Included in the TCR beta cDNA libraries were unique molecular identifiers. TCRdb re-called the PCR reads with MiXCR, one entry per CDR3 protein. The sample yields about 800,000 distinct CDR3 sequences, roughly 27% seen once. Trimming cost V 4 bases and J 4 bases, with 5 bases left between them. CDR3 length: 12 amino acids. Germline-derived CDR1 and CDR2 are MDHEN and SYDVKM. The data derive from a study of post-analysis software for immune sequencing data. General study findings and limits: A handful of TRBV segments appeared more often in patients than in controls, and TRBV5-6, TRBV5-1 and TRBV20-1 were among these. Multiple sclerosis patients showed significantly lower normalized Chao1 diversity than controls did.

This TCR was sampled from a girl aged 5-17 years with multiple sclerosis. Source material: blood. The chain couples TRBV28 to TRBJ2-1; no clear D gene. This CDR3 is CASSSEYNEQFF. CDR3 coding DNA: TGTGCCAGCAGTTCCGAGTACAATGAGCAGTTCTTC.